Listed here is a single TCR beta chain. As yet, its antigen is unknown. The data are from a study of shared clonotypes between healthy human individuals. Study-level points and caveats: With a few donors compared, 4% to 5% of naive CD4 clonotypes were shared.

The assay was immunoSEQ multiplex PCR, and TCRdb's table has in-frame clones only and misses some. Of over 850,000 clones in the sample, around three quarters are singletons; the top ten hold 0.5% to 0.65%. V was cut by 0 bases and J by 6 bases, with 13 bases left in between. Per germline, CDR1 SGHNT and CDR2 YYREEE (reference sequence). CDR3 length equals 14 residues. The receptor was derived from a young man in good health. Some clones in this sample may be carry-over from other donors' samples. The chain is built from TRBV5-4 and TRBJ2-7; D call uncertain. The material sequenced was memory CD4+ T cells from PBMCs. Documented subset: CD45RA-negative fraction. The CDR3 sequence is CASSLGQTLGEQYF. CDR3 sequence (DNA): TGTGCCAGCAGCTTGGGGCAGACCCTTGGCGAGCAGTACTTC.